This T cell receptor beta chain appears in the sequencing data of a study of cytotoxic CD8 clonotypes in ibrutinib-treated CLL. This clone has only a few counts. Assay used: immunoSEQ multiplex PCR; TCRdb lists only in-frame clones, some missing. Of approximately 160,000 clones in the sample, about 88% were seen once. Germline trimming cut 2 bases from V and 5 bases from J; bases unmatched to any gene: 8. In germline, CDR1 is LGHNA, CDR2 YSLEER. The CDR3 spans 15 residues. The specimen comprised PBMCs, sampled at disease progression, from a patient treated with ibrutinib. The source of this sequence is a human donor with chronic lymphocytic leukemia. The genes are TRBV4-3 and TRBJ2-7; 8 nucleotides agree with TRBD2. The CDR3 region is CASSQRARGGDEQYF. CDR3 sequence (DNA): TGCGCCAGCAGCCAAAGGGCCCGGGGGGGAGACGAGCAGTACTTC.